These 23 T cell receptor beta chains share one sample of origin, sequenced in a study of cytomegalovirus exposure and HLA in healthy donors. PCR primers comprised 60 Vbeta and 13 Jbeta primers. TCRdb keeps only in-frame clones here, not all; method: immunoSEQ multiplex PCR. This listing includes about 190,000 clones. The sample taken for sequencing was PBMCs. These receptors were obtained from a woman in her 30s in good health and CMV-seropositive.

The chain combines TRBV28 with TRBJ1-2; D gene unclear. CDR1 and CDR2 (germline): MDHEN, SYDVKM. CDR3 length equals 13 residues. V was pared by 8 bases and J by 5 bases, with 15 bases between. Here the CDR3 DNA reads TGTGCCAGCTGGCCCTCGTCTGAATATGGCTACACCTTC. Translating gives CASWPSSEYGYTF.

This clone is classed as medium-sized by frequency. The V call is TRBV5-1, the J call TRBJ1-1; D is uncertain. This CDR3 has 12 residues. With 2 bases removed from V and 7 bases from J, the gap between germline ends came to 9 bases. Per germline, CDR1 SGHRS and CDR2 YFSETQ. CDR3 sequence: CASSFNAGEAFF. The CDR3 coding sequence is TGCGCCAGCAGCTTCAATGCAGGTGAAGCTTTCTTT.

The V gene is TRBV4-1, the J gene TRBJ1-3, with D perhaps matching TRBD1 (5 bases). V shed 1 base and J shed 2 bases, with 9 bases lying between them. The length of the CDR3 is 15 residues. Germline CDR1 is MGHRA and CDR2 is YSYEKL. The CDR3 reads CASSQATGPGNTIYF. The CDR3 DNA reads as TGCGCCAGCAGCCAAGCAACAGGCCCTGGAAACACCATATATTTT.

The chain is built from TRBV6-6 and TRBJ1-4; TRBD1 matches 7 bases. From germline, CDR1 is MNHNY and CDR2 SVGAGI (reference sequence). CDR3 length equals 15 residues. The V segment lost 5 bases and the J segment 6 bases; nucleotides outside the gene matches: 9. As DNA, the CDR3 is TGTGCCAGCAGTGACTTCAGGGGGGAGGATGAAAAACTGTTTTTT. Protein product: CASSDFRGEDEKLFF.

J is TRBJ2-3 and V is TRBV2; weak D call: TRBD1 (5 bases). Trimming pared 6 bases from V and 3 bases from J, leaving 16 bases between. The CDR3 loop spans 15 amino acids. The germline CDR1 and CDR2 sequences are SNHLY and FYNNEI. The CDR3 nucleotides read TGTGCCAGCAGGCAACGGACAATCTGGACAGATACGCAGTATTTT. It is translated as CASRQRTIWTDTQYF.

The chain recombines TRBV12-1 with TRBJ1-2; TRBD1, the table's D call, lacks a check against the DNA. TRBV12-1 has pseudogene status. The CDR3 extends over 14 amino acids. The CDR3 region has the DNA TGTGCCAGCAGAAAGACAGGGGGAAACTATGGCTACACCTTC. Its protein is CASRKTGGNYGYTF.

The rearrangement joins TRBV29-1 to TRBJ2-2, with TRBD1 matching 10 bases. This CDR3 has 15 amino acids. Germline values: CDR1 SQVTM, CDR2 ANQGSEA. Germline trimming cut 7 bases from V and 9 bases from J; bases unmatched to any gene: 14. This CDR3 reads CSAGLLGTGDRELFF. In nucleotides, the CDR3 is TGCAGCGCTGGGTTGCTTGGGACAGGGGACAGGGAGCTGTTTTTT.

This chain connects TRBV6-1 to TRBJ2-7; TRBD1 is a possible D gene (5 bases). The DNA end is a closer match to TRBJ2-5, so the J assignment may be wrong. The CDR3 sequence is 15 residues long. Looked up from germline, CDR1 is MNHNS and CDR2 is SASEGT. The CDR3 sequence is CASSAWGSERETQYF. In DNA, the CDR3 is TGTGCCAGCAGTGCCTGGGGCTCGGAACGGGAGACCCAGTACTTC.

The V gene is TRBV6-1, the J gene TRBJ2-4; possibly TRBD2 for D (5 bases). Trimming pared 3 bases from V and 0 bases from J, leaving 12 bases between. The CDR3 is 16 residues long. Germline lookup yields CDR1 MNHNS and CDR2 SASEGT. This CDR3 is CASSDGRRLAKNIQYF. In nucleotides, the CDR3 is TGTGCCAGCAGTGACGGACGGAGGCTAGCCAAAAACATTCAGTACTTC.

CDR3 region: CASRPSGQKKETQYF. For the CDR3, the DNA is TGCGCCAGCAGGCCTTCGGGACAGAAAAAAGAGACCCAGTACTTC. The J gene is TRBJ2-5, the V gene TRBV4-1; 7 bases are a match to TRBD1. The J segment lost 3 bases and the V segment lost 6 bases, leaving 10 bases of the junction unmatched. The CDR3 totals 15 residues. CDR1 and CDR2 from the germline V gene are MGHRA and YSYEKL.

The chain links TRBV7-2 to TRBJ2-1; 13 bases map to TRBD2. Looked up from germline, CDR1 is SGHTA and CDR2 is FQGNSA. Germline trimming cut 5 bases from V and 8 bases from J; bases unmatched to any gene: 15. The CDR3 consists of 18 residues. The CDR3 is CASSLRSRGLAGAYEQFF. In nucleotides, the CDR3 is TGTGCCAGCAGCCTCAGATCCCGAGGACTAGCGGGAGCATATGAGCAGTTCTTC.

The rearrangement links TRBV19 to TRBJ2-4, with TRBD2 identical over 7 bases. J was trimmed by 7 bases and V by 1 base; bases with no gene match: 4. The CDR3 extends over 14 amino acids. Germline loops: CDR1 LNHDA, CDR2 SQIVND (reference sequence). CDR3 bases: TGTGCCAGTAGTATAGGGGAGGGTTCGAACATTCAGTACTTC. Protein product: CASSIGEGSNIQYF.

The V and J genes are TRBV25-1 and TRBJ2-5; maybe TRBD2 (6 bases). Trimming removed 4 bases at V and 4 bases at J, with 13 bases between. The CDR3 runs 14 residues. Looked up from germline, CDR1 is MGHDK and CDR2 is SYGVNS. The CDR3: CASSAPGGRETQYF. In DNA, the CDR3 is TGTGCCAGCAGTGCCCCTGGGGGGAGAGAGACCCAGTACTTC.

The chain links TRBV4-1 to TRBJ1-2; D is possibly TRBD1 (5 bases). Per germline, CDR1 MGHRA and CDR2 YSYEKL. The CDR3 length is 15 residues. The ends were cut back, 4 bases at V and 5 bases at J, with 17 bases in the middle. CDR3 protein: CASSRILTGGYGYTF. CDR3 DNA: TGCGCCAGCAGCCGGATCCTTACGGGGGGGTATGGCTACACCTTC.

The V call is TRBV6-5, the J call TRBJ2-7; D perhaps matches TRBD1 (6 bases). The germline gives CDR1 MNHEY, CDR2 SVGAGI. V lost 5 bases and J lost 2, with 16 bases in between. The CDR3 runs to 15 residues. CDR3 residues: CASSRQVSLPYEQYF. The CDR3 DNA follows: TGTGCCAGCAGTCGACAGGTCTCTCTTCCCTACGAGCAGTACTTC.

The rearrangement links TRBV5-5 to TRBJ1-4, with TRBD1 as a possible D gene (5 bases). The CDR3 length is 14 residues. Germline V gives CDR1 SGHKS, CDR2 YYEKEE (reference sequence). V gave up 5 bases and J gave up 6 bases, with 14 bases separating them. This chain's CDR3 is CASRVGRGDEKLFF. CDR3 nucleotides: TGTGCCAGCAGGGTGGGAAGGGGTGATGAAAAACTGTTTTTT.

The CDR3 is CASSLREGSGYTF. Written as DNA, the CDR3 is TGTGCCAGCAGCCTCAGGGAGGGGTCTGGCTACACCTTC. The genes are TRBV11-2 and TRBJ1-2, with D possibly matching TRBD1 (5 bases). V lost 5 bases to trimming and J lost 7 bases, with 14 bases between them. The CDR3 totals 13 residues. Germline assignment: CDR1 SGHAT and CDR2 FQNNGV.

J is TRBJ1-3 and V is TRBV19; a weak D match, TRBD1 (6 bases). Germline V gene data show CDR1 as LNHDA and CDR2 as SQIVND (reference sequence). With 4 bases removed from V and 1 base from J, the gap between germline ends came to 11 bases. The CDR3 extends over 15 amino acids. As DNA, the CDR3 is TGTGCCAGTAGTAACTACAGGGAGTCTGGAAACACCATATATTTT. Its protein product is CASSNYRESGNTIYF.

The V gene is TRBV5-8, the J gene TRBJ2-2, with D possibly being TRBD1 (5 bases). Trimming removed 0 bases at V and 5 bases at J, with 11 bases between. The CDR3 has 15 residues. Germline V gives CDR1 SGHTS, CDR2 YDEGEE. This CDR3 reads CASSLEGRVTGELFF. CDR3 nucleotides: TGTGCCAGCAGCTTGGAGGGCAGGGTAACCGGGGAGCTGTTTTTT. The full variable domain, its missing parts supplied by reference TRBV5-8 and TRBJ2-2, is EAGVTQSPTHLIKTRGQQATLRCSPISGHTSVYWYQQALGLGLQFLLWYDEGEERNRGNFPPRFSGRQFPNYSSELNVNALELEDSALYLCASSLEGRVTGELFFGEGSRLTVL.

The CDR3 nucleotides read TGCGCCAGCGCTGCGTCCATGTCGGATTCGTCGGGTAATTCACCCCTCCACTTT. Translating gives CASAASMSDSSGNSPLHF. J is TRBJ1-6 and V is TRBV5-1; no reliable D call. There are 18 residues in the CDR3. V gave up 7 bases and J gave up 6 bases, with 26 bases separating them. Germline CDR1 SGHRS, CDR2 YFSETQ.

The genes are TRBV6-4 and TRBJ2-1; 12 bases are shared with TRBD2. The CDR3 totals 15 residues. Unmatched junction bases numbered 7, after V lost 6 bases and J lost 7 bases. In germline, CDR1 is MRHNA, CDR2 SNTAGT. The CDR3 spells CASRGLAGGRNEQFF. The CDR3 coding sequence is TGTGCCAGCAGAGGTCTAGCGGGGGGGCGGAATGAGCAGTTCTTC.

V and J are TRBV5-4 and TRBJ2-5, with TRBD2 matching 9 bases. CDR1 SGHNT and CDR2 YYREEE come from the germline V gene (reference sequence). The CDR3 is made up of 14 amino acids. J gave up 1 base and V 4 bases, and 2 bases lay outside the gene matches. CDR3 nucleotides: TGTGCCAGCAGCAGTAGCGGGAGCCAAGAGACCCAGTACTTC. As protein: CASSSSGSQETQYF.

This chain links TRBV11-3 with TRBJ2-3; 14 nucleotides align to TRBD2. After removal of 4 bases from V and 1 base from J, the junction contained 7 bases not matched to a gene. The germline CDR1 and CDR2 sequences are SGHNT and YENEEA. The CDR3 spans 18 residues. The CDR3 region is CASSSGTSGSVGTDTQYF. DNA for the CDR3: TGTGCCAGCAGCTCCGGGACTAGCGGGAGCGTTGGCACAGATACGCAGTATTTT.